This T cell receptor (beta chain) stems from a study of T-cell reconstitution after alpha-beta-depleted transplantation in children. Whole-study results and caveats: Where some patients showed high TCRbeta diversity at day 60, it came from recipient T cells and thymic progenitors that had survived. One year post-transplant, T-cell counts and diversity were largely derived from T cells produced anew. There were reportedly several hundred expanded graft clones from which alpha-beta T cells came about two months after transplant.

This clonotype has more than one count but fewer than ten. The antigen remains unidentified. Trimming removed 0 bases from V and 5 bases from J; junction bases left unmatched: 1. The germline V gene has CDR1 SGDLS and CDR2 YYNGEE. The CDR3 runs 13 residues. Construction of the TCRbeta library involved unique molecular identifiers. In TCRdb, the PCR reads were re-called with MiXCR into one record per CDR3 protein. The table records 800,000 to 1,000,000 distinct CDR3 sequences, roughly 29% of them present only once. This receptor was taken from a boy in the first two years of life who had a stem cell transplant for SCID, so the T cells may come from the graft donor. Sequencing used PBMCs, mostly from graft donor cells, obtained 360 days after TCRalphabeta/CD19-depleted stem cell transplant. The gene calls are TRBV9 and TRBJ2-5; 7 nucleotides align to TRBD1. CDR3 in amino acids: CASSVGQGETQYF. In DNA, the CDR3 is TGTGCCAGCAGCGTAGGACAGGGCGAGACCCAGTACTTC.